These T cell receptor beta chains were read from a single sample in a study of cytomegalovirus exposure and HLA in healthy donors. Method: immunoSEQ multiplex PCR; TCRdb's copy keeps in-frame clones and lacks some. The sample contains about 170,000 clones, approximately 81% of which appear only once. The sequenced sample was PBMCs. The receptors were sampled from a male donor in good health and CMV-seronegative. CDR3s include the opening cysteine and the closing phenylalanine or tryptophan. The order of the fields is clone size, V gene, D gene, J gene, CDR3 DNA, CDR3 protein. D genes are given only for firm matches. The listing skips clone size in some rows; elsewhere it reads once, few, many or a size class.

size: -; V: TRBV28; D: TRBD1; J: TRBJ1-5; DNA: TGTGCTTGTCAGGGACAGGGCAATCAGCCCCAGCATTTT; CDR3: CACQGQGNQPQHF
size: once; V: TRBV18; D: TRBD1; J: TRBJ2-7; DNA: TGTGCCAGCTCACGCGGACAGGGAGCCTACGAGCAGTACTTC; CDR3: CASSRGQGAYEQYF
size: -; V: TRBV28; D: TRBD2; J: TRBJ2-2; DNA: TGTGCCAGCACCCCCCCGGGACTAGCGGGAAACACCGGGGAGCTGTTTTTT; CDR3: CASTPPGLAGNTGELFF
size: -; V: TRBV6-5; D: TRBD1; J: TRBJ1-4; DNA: TGTGCCAGCGCTCAGGGGGCAACTAATGAAAAACTGTTTTTT; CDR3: CASAQGATNEKLFF
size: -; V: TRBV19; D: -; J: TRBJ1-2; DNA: TGTGCCAGTTCCCCCGGGTCCTATGGCTACACCTTC; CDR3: CASSPGSYGYTF
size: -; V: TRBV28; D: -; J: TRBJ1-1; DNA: TGTGCCAGCAGTTTCCAAAGCAGAGGGGGGGCCACTGAAGCTTTCTTT; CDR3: CASSFQSRGGATEAFF
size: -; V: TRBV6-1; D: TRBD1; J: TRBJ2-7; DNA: TGTGCCAGCAGTTCAACAGGGGGGTCCTACGAGCAGTACTTC; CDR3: CASSSTGGSYEQYF
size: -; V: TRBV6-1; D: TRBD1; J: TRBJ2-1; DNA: TGTGCCAGCAGTGCCGACAGGGGAAATGAGCAGTTCTTC; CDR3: CASSADRGNEQFF
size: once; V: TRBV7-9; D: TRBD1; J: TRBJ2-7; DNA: TGTGCCAGCGAGACAGGGTCCTACGAGCAGTACTTC; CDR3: CASETGSYEQYF
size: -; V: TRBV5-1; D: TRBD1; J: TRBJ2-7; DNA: TGCGCCAGCAGCTTGGCCATTCGACAGGGCGACGAGCAGTACTTC; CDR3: CASSLAIRQGDEQYF